This T cell receptor beta chain was sequenced in a study of beta chain features in type 1 diabetes. Findings and caveats of the study: Within patients, naive, central memory and Treg TCRB repertoires seemed more similar than within healthy donors.

The V gene's germline CDR1 is LNHDA and CDR2 SQIVND (reference sequence). V was clipped by 9 bases and J by 0 bases, with 15 bases between them. CDR3 size: 14 residues. Sequencing targeted expressed TCRB transcripts, as all isolated RNA had been reverse transcribed. Repertoires were generated with immunoSEQ multiplex PCR, while TCRdb's copy carries only in-frame clones and drops some. The sample has tens of thousands of clones, roughly 60% seen once. This clone was found a few times. What it binds is unknown. The sequence derives from a woman under 30 in good health. Sequencing was performed on Tregs from blood. The rearrangement links TRBV19 to TRBJ2-7; no definite D call. CDR3 in amino acids: CASGDTTLSYEQYF. The CDR3, as DNA: TGTGCCAGCGGCGACACCACGCTCTCCTACGAGCAGTACTTC. Combining the CDR3 with reference TRBV19 and TRBJ2-7 gives the whole variable domain DGGITQSPKYLFRKEGQNVTLSCEQNLNHDAMYWYRQDPGQGLRLIYYSQIVNDFQKGDIAEGYSVSREKKESFPLTVTSAQKNPTAFYLCASGDTTLSYEQYFGPGTRLTVT.